The 16 T cell receptor beta chains reported below all come from one sample, sequenced in a study of lymphopenia after photon versus proton radiotherapy. The method was immunoSEQ multiplex PCR; TCRdb's version includes in-frame clones alone and lacks a portion of them. The table records 55,000 to 70,000 clones, about 89% of them present only once. The sequences come from peripheral blood, collected from a patient treated with proton-based radiotherapy. The receptor set was obtained from an elderly man with esophageal cancer.

This sequence joins TRBV10-3 and TRBJ1-1, with D hard to call. The CDR3 consists of 13 residues. The germline CDR1 and CDR2 sequences are ENHRY and SYGVKD. V dropped 0 bases and J dropped 6 bases, with 8 bases sitting between them. CDR3 coding DNA: TGTGCCATCAGTGAGTCTGAGGGATCTGAAGCTTTCTTT. Translating it yields CAISESEGSEAFF.

The chain has TRBV5-6 and TRBJ1-1; D remains unclear. The CDR3 runs 12 residues. The germline V and J ends were trimmed by 0 bases and 7 bases, with 7 bases remaining between them. CDR1 SGHDT and CDR2 YYEEEE come from the germline V gene. CDR3 in amino acids: CASSLAGSEAFF. Here the CDR3 DNA reads TGTGCCAGCAGCTTGGCCGGAAGTGAAGCTTTCTTT.

The chain combines TRBV7-2 with TRBJ2-3, with 12 bases identical to TRBD2. After removal of 0 bases from V and 4 bases from J, the junction contained 5 bases not matched to a gene. There are 17 residues in the CDR3. Per the germline V gene, CDR1 is SGHTA and CDR2 is FQGNSA. CDR3 bases: TGTGCCAGCAGCTTAGCGCTAGCGGGGGGGCCGGCAGATACGCAGTATTTT. Protein: CASSLALAGGPADTQYF.

This sequence joins TRBV18 and TRBJ2-1; 8 bases are shared with TRBD2. CDR1 KGHSH and CDR2 LQKENI come from the germline V gene. CDR3 length: 16 residues. V lost 0 bases and J lost 2; bases outside the gene matches: 3. As DNA, the CDR3 is TGTGCCAGCTCACCACCGGTCGGGAGGGCCTACAATGAGCAGTTCTTC. The encoded protein is CASSPPVGRAYNEQFF.

J is TRBJ2-3 and V is TRBV6-5; 8 nucleotides match TRBD1. Per germline, CDR1 MNHEY and CDR2 SVGAGI. This CDR3 region has 14 residues. Germline trimming cut 4 bases from V and 5 bases from J; bases unmatched to any gene: 5. The CDR3 loop reads CASSSGGVIDTQYF. The CDR3 DNA is TGTGCCAGCAGTTCAGGGGGCGTAATAGATACGCAGTATTTT.

This clone was found a few times. The V and J genes are TRBV30 and TRBJ2-3; TRBD2 matches 9 bases. V gave up 6 bases and J gave up 6 bases; unmatched junction bases: 7. This CDR3 is 13 amino acids long. Germline CDR1 is GTSNPN and CDR2 is SVGIG (reference sequence). The CDR3 loop is CACARREGDTQYF. The CDR3 nucleotides read TGTGCCTGCGCGCGGCGGGAGGGTGATACGCAGTATTTT.

The chain uses TRBV7-3 and TRBJ2-2; D might be TRBD1 (5 bases). The CDR3 is 14 residues long. The germline CDR1 and CDR2 sequences are SGHTA and FQGTGA. The V end was cut by 5 bases, the J end by 7 bases, with 14 bases between. CDR3 DNA sequence: TGTGCCAGCAGCCCACGGACATTGCTCGGGGAGCTGTTTTTT. Protein: CASSPRTLLGELFF.

This chain connects TRBV1 to TRBJ2-3; the table assigns TRBD2, which was not confirmed against the DNA. TRBV1 is an annotated pseudogene. CDR3 length: 18 amino acids. CDR3 in DNA: TGCACCAGCAGCCAATTGGGGGAAATGGGGGGAAGGGCAGATACGCAGTATTTT. Amino acids: CTSSQLGEMGGRADTQYF.

The chain uses TRBV14 and TRBJ2-1; TRBD2 agrees at 13 bases. In germline, CDR1 is SGHDN, CDR2 FVKESK. The CDR3 extends over 16 amino acids. V trimming: 1 base; J trimming: 9 bases; junction bases outside the gene matches: 6. For the CDR3, the DNA is TGTGCCAGCAGCCAAGTTCGCGGACTAGCGGGAGTTGAGCAGTTCTTC. Residues: CASSQVRGLAGVEQFF.

This chain connects TRBV14 to TRBJ2-3, with D tentatively TRBD2 (6 bases). CDR3 length: 15 amino acids. V lost 8 bases to trimming and J lost 2 bases, with 17 bases between them. Germline V gives CDR1 SGHDN, CDR2 FVKESK. The CDR3 region is CASRDSFSYTDTQYF. Here the CDR3 DNA reads TGTGCCAGCCGGGACTCGTTTAGTTACACAGATACGCAGTATTTT.

The chain couples TRBV7-6 to TRBJ2-1; 7 nucleotides line up with TRBD2. This CDR3 comprises 17 residues. Germline-derived CDR1 and CDR2 are SGHVS and FNYEAQ. V was pared by 5 bases and J by 7 bases, with 17 bases of the junction left unmatched. The CDR3 bases are TGTGCCAGCAGCCTGGGTAAGCGGGATTATGCTGATAATGAGCAGTTCTTC. This encodes CASSLGKRDYADNEQFF.

The chain is built from TRBV10-3 and TRBJ2-3; 9 bases align to TRBD2. This CDR3 spans 17 amino acids. CDR1 and CDR2 (germline): ENHRY, SYGVKD. The junction had 7 bases not matched to a gene; V was cut back by 2 bases and J by 1 base. The CDR3 sequence: CAISEPFRGRGTDTQYF. The CDR3 DNA sequence: TGTGCCATCAGTGAGCCGTTTCGCGGGAGGGGCACAGATACGCAGTATTTT.

Regarding this clone: At one end the junction does not follow the germline gene, possibly because of a read error. J is TRBJ2-5 and V is TRBV7-7; D may be TRBD1 or TRBD2 (6 bases each). The CDR3 consists of 17 residues. Germline V lookup: CDR1 SSHAT, CDR2 FNYEAQ (reference sequence). CDR3: CASSLSPVGGPYETQYF. The DNA of the CDR3 is TGTGCTAGCAGCTTAAGCCCCGTAGGGGGGCCTTATGAGACCCAGTACTTC. Filled out from reference TRBV7-7 and TRBJ2-5, the complete variable domain reads GAGVSQSPRYKVTKRGQDVTLRCDPISSHATLYWYQQALGQGPEFLTYFNYEAQPDKSGLPSDRFSAERPEGSISTLTIQRTEQRDSAMYRCASSLSPVGGPYETQYFGPGTRLLVL.

This rearrangement joins TRBV6-6 to TRBJ1-2; possibly TRBD1 for D (6 bases). The CDR3 sequence is 14 residues long. V lost 4 bases, J lost 6 bases, and 15 bases lay in between. Germline values: CDR1 MNHNY, CDR2 SVGAGI (reference sequence). The CDR3, as DNA: TGTGCCAGCAGTTCGACTTACAGGGTAGATGGCTACACCTTC. It is translated as CASSSTYRVDGYTF.

The CDR3 here is CASGLAGGTGGGELFF. The CDR3 DNA follows: TGTGCCAGCGGCCTAGCGGGGGGGACCGGTGGCGGGGAGCTGTTTTTT. The chain recombines TRBV2 with TRBJ2-2; TRBD2 matches 12 bases. J gave up 7 bases and V 8 bases, and 11 bases lay outside the gene matches. Germline values: CDR1 SNHLY, CDR2 FYNNEI. CDR3 length: 16 residues.

The CDR3 region is CASSLAGTLSSGNTIYF. The CDR3 nucleotides are TGTGCCAGCAGCTTGGCCGGGACTCTGAGCTCTGGAAACACCATATATTTT. The rearrangement joins TRBV5-5 to TRBJ1-3, with D possibly matching TRBD1 (5 bases). V lost 0 bases to trimming and J lost 0 bases, with 13 bases between them. Germline V gives CDR1 SGHKS, CDR2 YYEKEE (reference sequence). The length of the CDR3 is 17 residues. The full variable domain, its missing parts supplied by reference TRBV5-5 and TRBJ1-3, is DAGVTQSPTHLIKTRGQQVTLRCSPISGHKSVSWYQQVLGQGPQFIFQYYEKEERGRGNFPDRFSARQFPNYSSELNVNALLLGDSALYLCASSLAGTLSSGNTIYFGEGSWLTVV.